Below are 15 T cell receptor beta chains sequenced from a single sample in a study of shared clonotypes between healthy human individuals. Here immunoSEQ multiplex PCR was the method, and the copy in TCRdb shows in-frame clones only, minus some. In the table there are roughly 200,000 clones, approximately 70% of which are singletons. The specimen sequenced was memory CD4+ T cells sorted from blood. Described subset: CD45RA-negative fraction. The receptors here all came from a young man in good health.

The V call is TRBV5-1, the J call TRBJ2-1; 13 bases are shared with TRBD2. The CDR3 is 16 residues long. Germline CDR1 is SGHRS and CDR2 is YFSETQ. V lost 4 bases, J lost 9 bases, and 10 bases stayed unmatched. The CDR3 loop reads CASSPTGTSGIGEQFF. CDR3 sequence (DNA): TGCGCCAGCAGCCCAACCGGGACTAGCGGGATTGGTGAGCAGTTCTTC.

This clone was found many times. DNA of the CDR3: TGTGCCAGCAGGGCGGGAGGGCCTCCATCGTTCTACGAGCAGTACTTC. This translates into CASRAGGPPSFYEQYF. The chain uses TRBV25-1 and TRBJ2-7, with 9 bases fitting TRBD2. The J segment lost 3 bases and the V segment lost 6 bases, leaving 12 bases of the junction unmatched. The CDR3 covers 16 residues. CDR1 is MGHDK, CDR2 SYGVNS, per germline.

By sample share, this clone is medium-sized. This sample also contains other DNA sequences that code for the same CDR3. The chain employs TRBV5-6 and TRBJ1-1, with 7 positions matching TRBD1. This CDR3 contains 14 residues. Germline CDR1 reads SGHDT; CDR2 reads YYEEEE. With V trimmed by 7 bases and J by 6 bases, 12 bases remained unmatched. The CDR3 region is CASHPGPGTAEAFF. The CDR3 nucleotides read TGTGCCAGCCACCCCGGGCCGGGGACAGCTGAAGCTTTCTTT.

V usage is TRBV28 and J usage is TRBJ2-7; 9 nucleotides agree with TRBD1. The CDR3 has 12 amino acids. Germline V gives CDR1 MDHEN, CDR2 SYDVKM. With V trimmed by 8 bases and J by 3 bases, 2 bases remained unmatched. CDR3 nucleotides: TGTGCCAGCGGGGACAGGGTCTACGAGCAGTACTTC. Translation: CASGDRVYEQYF.

Here the CDR3 DNA reads TGCGCCAGCAGCTTGGGTCAGGGGGCTGTTGTAACCGGGGAGCTGTTTTTT. The encoded protein is CASSLGQGAVVTGELFF. This chain connects TRBV5-1 to TRBJ2-2; 8 bases align to TRBD1. Per germline, CDR1 SGHRS and CDR2 YFSETQ. Germline trimming cut 0 bases from V and 5 bases from J; bases unmatched to any gene: 9. CDR3 length: 17 residues.

The chain has TRBV14 and TRBJ2-7, with D possibly TRBD1 on 6 matching bases. Germline V gene data show CDR1 as SGHDN and CDR2 as FVKESK. V shed 4 bases and J shed 1 base, with 11 bases lying between them. This CDR3 is built from 14 residues. The CDR3 region is CASSPWTDSYEQYF. The CDR3 nucleotides are TGTGCCAGCAGCCCCTGGACAGATTCCTACGAGCAGTACTTC.

The rearrangement uses TRBV2 and TRBJ2-3; weak D call: TRBD2 (5 bases). CDR3 size: 12 residues. Germline V CDR1 and CDR2: SNHLY, FYNNEI. Trimming took 6 bases from V and 7 from J, leaving 11 bases between them. In DNA form, the CDR3 reads TGTGCCAGCAGGCGGGCAGAGAATACGCAGTATTTT. Residues: CASRRAENTQYF. The full variable domain, its missing parts supplied by reference TRBV2 and TRBJ2-3, is EPEVTQTPSHQVTQMGQEVILRCVPISNHLYFYWYRQILGQKVEFLVSFYNNEISEKSEIFDDQFSVERPDGSNFTLKIRSTKLEDSAMYFCASRRAENTQYFGPGTRLTVL.

The chain joins TRBV7-4 to TRBJ2-1, with 12 bases identical to TRBD2. V lost 3 bases, J lost 9 bases, and 9 bases stayed unmatched. CDR3 length: 16 amino acids. Germline V CDR1 and CDR2: SGHVT, SQSDAQ. The CDR3 region is CASSFPSGRALIEQFF. The CDR3 nucleotides read TGTGCCAGCAGCTTCCCTAGCGGGAGGGCCTTAATTGAGCAGTTCTTC.

The V call is TRBV7-9, the J call TRBJ1-4, with 7 bases lining up with TRBD1. The V segment lost 3 bases and the J segment 3 bases; nucleotides outside the gene matches: 1. The germline CDR1 and CDR2 sequences are SEHNR and FQNEAQ (reference sequence). CDR3 length equals 14 residues. The CDR3, as DNA: TGTGCCAGCAGCTTCCAGGGGGCTAATGAAAAACTGTTTTTT. Protein product: CASSFQGANEKLFF.

V gene TRBV5-6 combines with J gene TRBJ1-2; D perhaps matches TRBD1 (6 bases). Looked up from germline, CDR1 is SGHDT and CDR2 is YYEEEE. The ends were cut back, 0 bases at V and 5 bases at J, with 14 bases in the middle. This CDR3 is built from 15 residues. The CDR3 protein is CASSLGGARGYGYTF. For the CDR3, the DNA is TGTGCCAGCAGCTTGGGCGGGGCCAGGGGATATGGCTACACCTTC.

The chain joins TRBV7-2 to TRBJ1-5, with a weak D call TRBD1 (5 bases). The CDR3 loop spans 15 amino acids. Germline V gene data show CDR1 as SGHTA and CDR2 as FQGNSA. Trimming removed 3 bases at V and 0 bases at J, with 9 bases between. CDR3 sequence: CASSFGGYSNQPQHF. The CDR3 DNA reads TGTGCCAGCAGCTTCGGGGGGTATAGCAATCAGCCCCAGCATTTT. Combining the CDR3 with reference TRBV7-2 and TRBJ1-5 gives the whole variable domain GAGVSQSPSNKVTEKGKDVELRCDPISGHTALYWYRQSLGQGLEFLIYFQGNSAPDKSGLPSDRFSAERTGGSVSTLTIQRTQQEDSAVYLCASSFGGYSNQPQHFGDGTRLSIL.

The genes are TRBV29-1 and TRBJ2-3; the match to TRBD2 covers 10 bases. The CDR3 has 15 amino acids. With V trimmed by 5 bases and J by 4 bases, 9 bases remained unmatched. The germline V gene encodes CDR1 SQVTM and CDR2 ANQGSEA. CDR3 sequence reads: CSVIKAGGFSDTQYF. The CDR3 bases are TGCAGCGTTATTAAAGCGGGAGGGTTCTCAGATACGCAGTATTTT.

V is TRBV11-2 and J is TRBJ2-5; maybe TRBD1 (6 bases). The germline CDR1 and CDR2 sequences are SGHAT and FQNNGV. The CDR3 sequence is 14 residues long. V was trimmed by 5 bases and J by 0 bases, leaving 10 bases between them. The CDR3 DNA sequence: TGTGCCAGCAGCAAGGGACAATACCAAGAGACCCAGTACTTC. Translating gives CASSKGQYQETQYF.

The sample holds many counts of this clone. The gene calls are TRBV2 and TRBJ2-1, with TRBD1 matching 7 bases. Germline trimming cut 1 base from V and 6 bases from J; bases unmatched to any gene: 9. The CDR3 loop spans 16 amino acids. Germline values: CDR1 SNHLY, CDR2 FYNNEI. The CDR3 DNA follows: TGTGCCAGCAGTGAAGTCCGGGACAGCTATAGCAATGAGCAGTTCTTC. The encoded protein is CASSEVRDSYSNEQFF.

CDR3 amino acids: CASSSGTAHDIQYF. The CDR3 coding sequence is TGCGCCAGCAGCTCTGGGACAGCTCACGACATTCAGTACTTC. This chain connects TRBV5-1 to TRBJ2-4, with 7 bases that match TRBD1. Germline CDR1 SGHRS, CDR2 YFSETQ. The CDR3 sequence is 14 residues long. The junction had 8 bases not matched to a gene; V was cut back by 3 bases and J by 8 bases.